This entry lists 14 T cell receptor beta chains sequenced from one sample in a study of shared clonotypes between healthy human individuals. TCRdb's table, derived via immunoSEQ multiplex PCR, lists solely in-frame clones and lacks some. The sample contains about 2.4 million clones, roughly nine tenths of which appear only once. The sequenced sample consisted of naive CD4+ T cells sorted from blood. Subset given: CD45RA+ positively selected. The receptors were sampled from a young man in good health.

J is TRBJ1-2 and V is TRBV7-8; D ambiguous. Per germline, CDR1 SGHVS and CDR2 FQNEAQ. This CDR3 spans 13 amino acids. Trimming left V 5 bases short and J 1 base short, with 8 bases between. This chain's CDR3 is CASSLTVNYGYTF. CDR3 bases: TGTGCCAGCAGCCTTACAGTTAACTATGGCTACACCTTC.

Here the CDR3 DNA reads TGTGCCAGCAGCTGGGGACTTTCCTACAATGAGCAGTTCTTC. This codes for CASSWGLSYNEQFF. The chain links TRBV13 to TRBJ2-1; tentative D call: TRBD2 (6 bases). Trimming cost V 4 bases and J 1 base, with 8 bases left between them. The CDR3 spans 14 residues. Germline loops: CDR1 PRHDT, CDR2 FYEKMQ (reference sequence).

This chain links TRBV19 with TRBJ2-1; 7 bases are a match to TRBD2. V dropped 0 bases and J dropped 4; count of bases not matched to a gene: 3. Germline loops: CDR1 LNHDA, CDR2 SQIVND (reference sequence). The CDR3 totals 15 residues. DNA of the CDR3: TGTGCCAGTAGTATAGACCAGGGACTATACAATGAGCAGTTCTTC. It codes for CASSIDQGLYNEQFF.

The chain carries TRBV11-2 and TRBJ1-2; D perhaps matches TRBD1 (5 bases). Deletions cut 6 bases from V and 7 bases from J, with 24 bases between. This CDR3 spans 16 amino acids. The germline gives CDR1 SGHAT, CDR2 FQNNGV. The CDR3 region is CASSYITKWGLFGYTF. The DNA for the CDR3 is TGTGCCAGCAGTTACATCACGAAATGGGGGTTGTTTGGCTACACCTTC.

This clone was found once. The rearrangement joins TRBV7-2 to TRBJ2-7; 12 bases are a match to TRBD2. Unmatched junction bases numbered 4, after V lost 3 bases and J lost 7 bases. Looked up from germline, CDR1 is SGHTA and CDR2 is FQGNSA. This CDR3 contains 14 residues. The DNA for the CDR3 is TGTGCCAGCAGCTTCCTAGCGGGAGGGGGGGAGCAGTACTTC. Residues: CASSFLAGGGEQYF.

V is TRBV7-2 and J is TRBJ1-5; D call uncertain. This CDR3 contains 15 residues. Trimming cost V 5 bases and J 0 bases, with 11 bases left between them. Germline CDR1 SGHTA, CDR2 FQGNSA. The CDR3: CASSPINYSNQPQHF. In DNA, the CDR3 is TGTGCCAGCAGCCCGATTAATTATAGCAATCAGCCCCAGCATTTT. Full variable domain (rest looked up from reference TRBV7-2 and TRBJ1-5): GAGVSQSPSNKVTEKGKDVELRCDPISGHTALYWYRQSLGQGLEFLIYFQGNSAPDKSGLPSDRFSAERTGGSVSTLTIQRTQQEDSAVYLCASSPINYSNQPQHFGDGTRLSIL.

A few counts support this clone. At the DNA level, this CDR3 is encoded by other sequences in the same sample as well. This chain connects TRBV18 to TRBJ2-7, with D uncertain. Trimming left V 2 bases short and J 3 bases short, with 5 bases between. Germline loops: CDR1 KGHSH, CDR2 LQKENI. The CDR3 covers 12 residues. The CDR3, as DNA: TGTGCCAGCTCACCATCGAGCTACGAGCAGTACTTC. Protein: CASSPSSYEQYF.

This clone showed up just once. This chain joins TRBV25-1 and TRBJ2-1; D not resolved. The CDR3 runs 15 residues. Between the trimmed V and J ends, which lost 2 bases and 0 bases, there was a span of 8 bases. Germline V gene data show CDR1 as MGHDK and CDR2 as SYGVNS. For the CDR3, the DNA is TGTGCCAGCAGTGAAATGGAAAGCTCCTACAATGAGCAGTTCTTC. Its protein is CASSEMESSYNEQFF.

This sequence joins TRBV10-1 and TRBJ2-7; no clear D gene. Germline V gene lookup returns CDR1 WNHNN and CDR2 SYGVQD (reference sequence). The CDR3 sequence is 14 residues long. Between the trimmed V and J ends, which lost 5 bases and 1 base, there was a span of 12 bases. DNA for the CDR3: TGCGCCAGCAGTCTCGGACCCGGGTCCTACGAGCAGTACTTC. Its protein product is CASSLGPGSYEQYF.

DNA of the CDR3: TGTGCCAGCAGTTACAACGGCGGCAGTCAAGGCTACACCTTC. Translation gives CASSYNGGSQGYTF. The chain is built from TRBV6-5 and TRBJ1-2; D is ambiguous. The CDR3 contains 14 residues. V lost 2 bases to trimming and J lost 8 bases, with 15 bases between them. In germline, CDR1 is MNHEY, CDR2 SVGAGI.

The chain joins TRBV19 to TRBJ2-7; possible D gene TRBD2, 5 bases. CDR1 and CDR2 (germline): LNHDA, SQIVND (reference sequence). This CDR3 has 12 residues. The V end was cut by 4 bases, the J end by 5 bases, with 9 bases between. The CDR3 is CASSKSGNEQYF. For the CDR3, the DNA is TGTGCCAGTAGTAAGTCGGGGAACGAGCAGTACTTC.

This rearrangement joins TRBV5-1 to TRBJ1-4, with TRBD1 as a possible D gene (5 bases). The CDR3 spans 17 residues. Looked up from germline, CDR1 is SGHRS and CDR2 is YFSETQ. V was shortened by 1 base and J by 2 bases, with 15 bases between the two germline ends. CDR3 bases: TGCGCCAGCAGCTTGCGGTACGGGGAGGGGACTAATGAAAAACTGTTTTTT. Residues: CASSLRYGEGTNEKLFF.

This clone was recorded a few times. The genes are TRBV7-3 and TRBJ1-1; 8 nucleotides match TRBD1. This CDR3 is built from 13 residues. The V gene's germline CDR1 is SGHTA and CDR2 FQGTGA. V trimming: 5 bases; J trimming: 9 bases; junction bases outside the gene matches: 8. The DNA of the CDR3 is TGTGCCAGCAGCCCCGACAGGGGTAGGAAAGCTTTCTTT. As protein: CASSPDRGRKAFF.

The CDR3 nucleotides read TGTGCCAGCAGCTTAGATGGAGACAGGGTCGGTGAGCAGTTCTTC. Protein: CASSLDGDRVGEQFF. J is TRBJ2-1 and V is TRBV7-8, with 7 bases identical to TRBD1. The V and J ends lost 1 base and 9 bases, in that order; junction bases with no gene match: 9. Germline loops: CDR1 SGHVS, CDR2 FQNEAQ. There are 15 residues in the CDR3.